This T cell receptor (beta chain) derives from a study of long-term antiretroviral therapy in people with HIV. Study-wide findings and caveats: Diversity remained lower than transplant donor controls, even though it increased after ART. Whereas controls had wider CDR3 length ranges, HIV repertoires had narrower ones.

A word on this clone: Its cognate antigen is unknown.

V shed 3 bases and J 4 bases; nucleotides not matched to a gene: 3. The CDR3 has 16 residues. CDR1 is SGDLS, CDR2 YYNGEE, per germline. Each contributor possessed a minimum of one pre-ART and a minimum of two post-ART PBMC samples. The assay used was immunoSEQ (version v3.0), run at survey level. Sequencing efforts were directed toward 40,000-50,000 T-cell genomes per sample. Assay used: immunoSEQ multiplex PCR; TCRdb lists only in-frame clones, some missing. Among roughly 28,000 clones listed, approximately 78% were seen once. This clonotype originated in a man aged 45-60 years with HIV. This sequence joins TRBV9 and TRBJ2-5, with TRBD2 matching 16 bases. The sequences come from unsorted PBMCs, collected 2.9 years after starting antiretroviral therapy. The CDR3 sequence is CASSAGTSGGGETQYF. The CDR3 coding sequence is TGTGCCAGCAGCGCCGGGACTAGCGGGGGGGGAGAGACCCAGTACTTC.